This T cell receptor beta chain was found in a study of blood T cell repertoires in COVID-19. This table comes from immunoSEQ multiplex PCR, and its TCRdb copy is limited to in-frame clones, with some not included. The sample shows under 300,000 clones, around nine tenths of them seen only once. The specimen sequenced was peripheral blood. The TCR comes from a woman aged 35 to 49 who had recovered from COVID-19.

CDR3 in amino acids: CASKRETGYGYTF. CDR3 bases: TGTGCCAGCAAGCGGGAGACCGGCTATGGCTACACCTTC. This rearrangement joins TRBV2 to TRBJ1-2; the D is unclear. Trimming cost V 7 bases and J 4 bases, with 13 bases left between them. The V gene's germline CDR1 is SNHLY and CDR2 FYNNEI. The CDR3 is made up of 13 amino acids.